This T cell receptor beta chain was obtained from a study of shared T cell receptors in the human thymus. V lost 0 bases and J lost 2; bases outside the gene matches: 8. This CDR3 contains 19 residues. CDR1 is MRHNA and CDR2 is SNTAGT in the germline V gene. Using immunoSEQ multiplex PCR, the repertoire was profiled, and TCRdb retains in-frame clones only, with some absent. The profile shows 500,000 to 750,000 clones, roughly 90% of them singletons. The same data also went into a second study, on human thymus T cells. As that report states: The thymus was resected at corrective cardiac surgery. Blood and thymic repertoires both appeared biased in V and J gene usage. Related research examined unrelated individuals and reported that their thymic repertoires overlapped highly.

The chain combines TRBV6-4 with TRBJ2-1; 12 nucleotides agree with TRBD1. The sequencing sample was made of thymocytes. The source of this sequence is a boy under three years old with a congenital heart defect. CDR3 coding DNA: TGTGCCAGCAGTGACTCGAATCGGGGACAGGGGGCGACCTACAATGAGCAGTTCTTC. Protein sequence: CASSDSNRGQGATYNEQFF.